The TCR beta chain under discussion was sequenced for a study of blood T cell repertoires in COVID-19. Across the study: T cells, B-cell-depleted T cells, or PBMCs supplied cDNA or gDNA.

From germline, CDR1 is MNHEY and CDR2 SMNVEV (reference sequence). V lost 8 bases, J lost 4 bases, and 10 bases stayed unmatched. This CDR3 is 15 amino acids long. The method was immunoSEQ multiplex PCR; TCRdb's version includes in-frame clones alone and lacks a portion of them. Of some 16,000 clones listed, around 86% were seen once; the top ten hold around 12%. The origin of this receptor is a human donor in a cohort sampled during active COVID-19. Sequences were obtained from peripheral blood. The V call is TRBV27, the J call TRBJ2-2; the match to TRBD2 covers 7 bases. The CDR3 coding sequence is TGTGCCAGCTCTATCGGCCTAGCGGTCACCGGGGAGCTGTTTTTT. Amino acids: CASSIGLAVTGELFF.